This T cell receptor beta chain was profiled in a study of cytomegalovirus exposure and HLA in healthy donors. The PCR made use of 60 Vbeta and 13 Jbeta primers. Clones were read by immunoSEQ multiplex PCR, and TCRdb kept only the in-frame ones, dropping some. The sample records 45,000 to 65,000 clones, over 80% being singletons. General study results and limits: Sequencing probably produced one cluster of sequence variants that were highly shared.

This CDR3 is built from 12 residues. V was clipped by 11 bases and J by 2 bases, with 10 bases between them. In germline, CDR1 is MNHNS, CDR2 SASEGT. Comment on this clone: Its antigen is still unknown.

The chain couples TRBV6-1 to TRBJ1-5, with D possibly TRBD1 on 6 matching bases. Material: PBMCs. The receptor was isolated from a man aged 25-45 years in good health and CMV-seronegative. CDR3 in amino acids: CAGDNGNQPQHF. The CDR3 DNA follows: TGTGCCGGGGACAACGGCAATCAGCCCCAGCATTTT.